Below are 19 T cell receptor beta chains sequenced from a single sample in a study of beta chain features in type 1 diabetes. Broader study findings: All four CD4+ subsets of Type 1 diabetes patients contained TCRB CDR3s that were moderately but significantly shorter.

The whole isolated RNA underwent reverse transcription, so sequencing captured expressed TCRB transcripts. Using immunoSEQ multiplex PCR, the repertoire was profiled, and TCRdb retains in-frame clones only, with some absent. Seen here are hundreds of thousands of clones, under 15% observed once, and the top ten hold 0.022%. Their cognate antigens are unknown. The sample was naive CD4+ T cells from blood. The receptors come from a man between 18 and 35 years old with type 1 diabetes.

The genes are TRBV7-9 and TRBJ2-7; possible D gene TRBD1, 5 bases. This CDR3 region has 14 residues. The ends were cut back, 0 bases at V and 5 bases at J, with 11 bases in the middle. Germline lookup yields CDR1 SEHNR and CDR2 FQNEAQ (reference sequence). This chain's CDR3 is CASSLAGRVHEQYF. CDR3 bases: TGTGCCAGCAGCTTAGCGGGCAGGGTCCACGAGCAGTACTTC.

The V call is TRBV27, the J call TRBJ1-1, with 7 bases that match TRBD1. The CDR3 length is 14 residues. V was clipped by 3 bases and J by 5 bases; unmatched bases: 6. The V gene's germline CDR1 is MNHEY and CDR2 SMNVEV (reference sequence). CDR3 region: CASSLRSQGTEAFF. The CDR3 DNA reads TGTGCCAGCAGTTTGAGATCACAGGGGACTGAAGCTTTCTTT.

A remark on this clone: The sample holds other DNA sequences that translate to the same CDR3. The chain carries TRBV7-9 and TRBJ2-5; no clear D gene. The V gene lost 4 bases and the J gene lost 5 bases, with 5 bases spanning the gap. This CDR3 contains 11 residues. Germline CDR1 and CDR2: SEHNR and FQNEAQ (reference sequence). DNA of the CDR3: TGTGCCAGCAGCTCCCGGGAGACCCAGTACTTC. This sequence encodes CASSSRETQYF.

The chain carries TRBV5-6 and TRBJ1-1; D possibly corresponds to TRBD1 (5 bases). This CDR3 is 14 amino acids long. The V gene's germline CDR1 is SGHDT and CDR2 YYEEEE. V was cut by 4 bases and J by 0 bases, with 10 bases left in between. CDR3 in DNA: TGTGCCAGCAGCCTCGGACATTTGAACACTGAAGCTTTCTTT. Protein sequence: CASSLGHLNTEAFF. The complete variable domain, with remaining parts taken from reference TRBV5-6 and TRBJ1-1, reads DAGVTQSPTHLIKTRGQQVTLRCSPKSGHDTVSWYQQALGQGPQFIFQYYEEEERQRGNFPDRFSGHQFPNYSSELNVNALLLGDSALYLCASSLGHLNTEAFFGQGTRLTVV.

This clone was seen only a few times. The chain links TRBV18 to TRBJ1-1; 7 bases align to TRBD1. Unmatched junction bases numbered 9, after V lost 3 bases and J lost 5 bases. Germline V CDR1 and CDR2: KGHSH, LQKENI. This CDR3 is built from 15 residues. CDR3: CASSPSRGGWTEAFF. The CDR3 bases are TGTGCCAGCTCACCGAGCAGGGGGGGATGGACTGAAGCTTTCTTT.

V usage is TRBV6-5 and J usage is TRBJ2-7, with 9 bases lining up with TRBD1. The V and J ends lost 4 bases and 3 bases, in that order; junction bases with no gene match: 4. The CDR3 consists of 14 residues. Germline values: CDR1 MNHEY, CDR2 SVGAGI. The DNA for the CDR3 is TGTGCCAGCAGTTCCGGGACAGGGCACTACGAGCAGTACTTC. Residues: CASSSGTGHYEQYF.

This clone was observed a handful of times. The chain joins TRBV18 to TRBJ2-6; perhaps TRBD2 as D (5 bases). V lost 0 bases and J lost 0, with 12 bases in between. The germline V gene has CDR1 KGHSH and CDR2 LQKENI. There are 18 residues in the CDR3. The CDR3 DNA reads TGTGCCAGCTCACCACCGAGGGTTGCCTCCTCTGGGGCCAACGTCCTGACTTTC. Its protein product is CASSPPRVASSGANVLTF.

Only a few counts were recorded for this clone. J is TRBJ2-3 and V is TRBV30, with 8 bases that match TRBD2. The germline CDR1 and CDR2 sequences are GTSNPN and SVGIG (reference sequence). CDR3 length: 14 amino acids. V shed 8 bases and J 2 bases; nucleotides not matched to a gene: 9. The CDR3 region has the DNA TGTGCCGGAAGCTTAGCGGGACTCACAGATACGCAGTATTTT. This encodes CAGSLAGLTDTQYF.

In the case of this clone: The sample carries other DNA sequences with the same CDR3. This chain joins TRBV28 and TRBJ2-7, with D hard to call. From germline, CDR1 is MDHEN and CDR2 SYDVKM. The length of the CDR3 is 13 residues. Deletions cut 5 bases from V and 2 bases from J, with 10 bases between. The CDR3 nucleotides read TGTGCCAGCAGTCCCCCAGCCACCTACGAGCAGTACTTC. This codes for CASSPPATYEQYF.

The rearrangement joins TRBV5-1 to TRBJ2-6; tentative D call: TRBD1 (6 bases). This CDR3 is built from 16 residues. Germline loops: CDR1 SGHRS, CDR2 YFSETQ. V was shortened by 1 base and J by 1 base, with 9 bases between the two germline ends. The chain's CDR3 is CASSLFTGSGANVLTF. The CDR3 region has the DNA TGCGCCAGCAGCTTGTTTACAGGGTCTGGGGCCAACGTCCTGACTTTC. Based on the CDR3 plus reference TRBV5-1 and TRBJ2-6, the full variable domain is KAGVTQTPRYLIKTRGQQVTLSCSPISGHRSVSWYQQTPGQGLQFLFEYFSETQRNKGNFPGRFSGRQFSNSRSEMNVSTLELGDSALYLCASSLFTGSGANVLTFGAGSRLTVL.

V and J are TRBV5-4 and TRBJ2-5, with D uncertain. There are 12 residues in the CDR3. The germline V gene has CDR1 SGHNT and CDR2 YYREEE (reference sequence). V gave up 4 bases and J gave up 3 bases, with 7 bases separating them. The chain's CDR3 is CASSEAKETQYF. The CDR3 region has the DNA TGTGCCAGCAGCGAGGCCAAAGAGACCCAGTACTTC.

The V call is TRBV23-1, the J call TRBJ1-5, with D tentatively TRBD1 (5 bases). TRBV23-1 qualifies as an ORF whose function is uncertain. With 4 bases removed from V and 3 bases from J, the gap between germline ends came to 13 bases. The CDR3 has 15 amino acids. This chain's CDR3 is CASSLIGHLNQPQHF. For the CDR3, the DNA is TGCGCCAGCAGTCTCATCGGACACCTCAATCAGCCCCAGCATTTT.

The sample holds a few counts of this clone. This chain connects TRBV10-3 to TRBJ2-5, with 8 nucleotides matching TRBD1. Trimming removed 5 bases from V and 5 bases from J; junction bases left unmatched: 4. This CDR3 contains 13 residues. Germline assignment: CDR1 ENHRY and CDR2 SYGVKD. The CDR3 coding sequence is TGTGCCATCAGTAAGACAGGGGATGAGACCCAGTACTTC. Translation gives CAISKTGDETQYF.

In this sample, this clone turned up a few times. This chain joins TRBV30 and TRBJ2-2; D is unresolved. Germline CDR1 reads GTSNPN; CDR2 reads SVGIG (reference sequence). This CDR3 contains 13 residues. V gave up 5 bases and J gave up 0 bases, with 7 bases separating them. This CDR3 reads CAWWHPNTGELFF. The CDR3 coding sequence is TGTGCCTGGTGGCACCCGAACACCGGGGAGCTGTTTTTT.

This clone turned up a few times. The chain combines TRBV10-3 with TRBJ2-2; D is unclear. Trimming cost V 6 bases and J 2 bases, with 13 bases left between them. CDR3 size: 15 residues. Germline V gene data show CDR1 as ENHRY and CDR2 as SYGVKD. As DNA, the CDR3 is TGTGCCATCAGCGAAAACAGTTTAAACACCGGGGAGCTGTTTTTT. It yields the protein CAISENSLNTGELFF.

CDR3 sequence: CATSIGRAGLNTEAFF. The CDR3 coding sequence is TGTGCCACCTCCATTGGACGGGCGGGGCTGAACACTGAAGCTTTCTTT. The rearrangement links TRBV25-1 to TRBJ1-1; possible D gene TRBD1, 5 bases. Per the germline V gene, CDR1 is MGHDK and CDR2 is SYGVNS. Trimming stripped 10 bases from V and 0 bases from J, with 21 bases between. The CDR3 extends over 16 amino acids.

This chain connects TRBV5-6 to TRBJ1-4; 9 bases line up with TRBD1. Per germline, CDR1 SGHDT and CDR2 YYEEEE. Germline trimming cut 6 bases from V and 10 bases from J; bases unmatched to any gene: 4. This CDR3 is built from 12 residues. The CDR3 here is CASNVDRGKLFF. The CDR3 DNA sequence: TGTGCCAGCAACGTGGACAGGGGAAAACTGTTTTTT.

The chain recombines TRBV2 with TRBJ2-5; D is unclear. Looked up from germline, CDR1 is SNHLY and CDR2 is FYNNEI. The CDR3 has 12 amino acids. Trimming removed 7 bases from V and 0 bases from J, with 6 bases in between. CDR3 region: CASKPDQETQYF. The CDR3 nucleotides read TGTGCCAGCAAGCCGGACCAAGAGACCCAGTACTTC.

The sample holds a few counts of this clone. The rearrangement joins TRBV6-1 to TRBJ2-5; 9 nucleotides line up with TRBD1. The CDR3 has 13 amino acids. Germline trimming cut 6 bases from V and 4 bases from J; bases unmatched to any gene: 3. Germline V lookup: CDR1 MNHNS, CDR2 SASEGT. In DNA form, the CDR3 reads TGTGCCAGCAGGGCGGGACAGGGAGAGACCCAGTACTTC. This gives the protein CASRAGQGETQYF.